Below, 7 T cell receptor beta chains from the same sample are listed, as sequenced in a study of CD8+CD57+ T cells in acquired aplastic anemia (dated by TCRdb to the late 2010s). Instrument used: Illumina HiSeq 2000. Genomic DNA was used as template for profiling of TCR beta VDJ combinations and CDR3 sequences. TCRdb reprocessing: public reads trimmed at Q25 with fastp, clones called with MiXCR, in-frame beta chains kept. Rows are unified per CDR3 protein, each entry keeping the most common DNA and genes. Here the sample has under 200,000 distinct CDR3 sequences; roughly 48% occur a single time. About 2.8% of the sample lies in the top ten. The patients picked for sequencing were ones in whom flow cytometry had shown an expansion of CD8+CD57+ cells. Sequences were obtained from sorted CD4+, CD8+, or CD8+CD57+ T cells (not recorded which) from PBMCs. These receptor sequences come from a human donor with aplastic anemia.

This clonotype was observed at least ten times. The chain links TRBV9 to TRBJ2-7; 7 nucleotides align to TRBD1. CDR3 length equals 15 residues. Trimming cost V 4 bases and J 5 bases; bases outside gene matches: 12. Per the germline V gene, CDR1 is SGDLS and CDR2 is YYNGEE. The CDR3 here is CASSLTTGDPHEQYF. DNA for the CDR3: TGTGCCAGCAGCCTCACTACAGGGGACCCGCACGAGCAGTACTTC.

In its sample, this clonotype was seen many times. The CDR3 sequence: CASSSPPGTSAPSDTQYF. In DNA, the CDR3 is TGTGCCAGCAGCTCCCCGCCCGGGACTAGCGCCCCTTCCGATACGCAGTATTTT. V and J are TRBV11-2 and TRBJ2-3, with 10 bases matching TRBD2. The V and J ends lost 4 bases and 6 bases, in that order; junction bases with no gene match: 16. Germline CDR1 and CDR2: SGHAT and FQNNGV. This CDR3 is built from 18 residues.

V and J are TRBV11-1 and TRBJ2-5; D unresolved. V was clipped by 1 base and J by 0 bases, with 15 bases between them. The CDR3 is 17 amino acids. Germline CDR1 and CDR2: SGHAT and FQDESV (reference sequence). The CDR3 nucleotides read TGTGCCAGCAGCTTAGGCCGGTCCGAGATGTACCAAGAGACCCAGTACTTC. It codes for CASSLGRSEMYQETQYF.

This clonotype was observed at least ten times. This rearrangement joins TRBV9 to TRBJ2-1, with D unresolved. Germline CDR1 reads SGDLS; CDR2 reads YYNGEE. V lost 9 bases and J 4 bases, leaving 14 bases between the germline ends. The CDR3 has 13 amino acids. The CDR3 region has the DNA TGTGCCACTTCTAGTTCAGTGTACAATGAGCAGTTCTTC. Its translation is CATSSSVYNEQFF.

V gene TRBV19 combines with J gene TRBJ1-5; TRBD1 agrees at 7 bases. The germline gives CDR1 LNHDA, CDR2 SQIVND (reference sequence). CDR3 size: 15 residues. V gave up 4 bases and J gave up 4 bases; unmatched junction bases: 7. CDR3 loop: CASSTGGFGNQPQHF. The CDR3 nucleotides are TGTGCCAGTAGTACAGGGGGTTTTGGGAATCAGCCCCAGCATTTT. Variable domain in full (rest from reference TRBV19 and TRBJ1-5): DGGITQSPKYLFRKEGQNVTLSCEQNLNHDAMYWYRQDPGQGLRLIYYSQIVNDFQKGDIAEGYSVSREKKESFPLTVTSAQKNPTAFYLCASSTGGFGNQPQHFGDGTRLSIL.

This clonotype was seen ten or more times. The chain links TRBV7-2 to TRBJ2-3, with 14 bases lining up with TRBD2. The ends lost 6 bases at V and 4 bases at J; junction bases unmatched: 9. This CDR3 comprises 17 residues. CDR1 and CDR2 (germline): SGHTA, FQGNSA. The CDR3 region has the DNA TGTGCCAGCAGACCCGGGACTAGCGGGAGTAGCTCAGATACGCAGTATTTT. It is translated as CASRPGTSGSSSDTQYF.

This clonotype was picked up many times. V gene TRBV30 combines with J gene TRBJ2-7; TRBD1 matches 9 bases. Trimming removed 2 bases from V and 6 bases from J; junction bases left unmatched: 5. The CDR3 sequence is 13 residues long. Germline CDR1 reads GTSNPN; CDR2 reads SVGIG (reference sequence). The CDR3 region is CAWSQGQGREQYF. DNA for the CDR3: TGTGCCTGGAGTCAAGGACAGGGGCGCGAGCAGTACTTC.